This T cell receptor beta chain was sequenced for a study of T-cell memory formation after mild COVID-19. This clonotype has a count of ten or more. The V end was cut by 0 bases, the J end by 12 bases, with 23 bases between. The CDR3 length is 17 residues. From germline, CDR1 is LNHNV and CDR2 YYDKDF (reference sequence). TCRdb recomputed calls from the 5' RACE reads with MiXCR, one row per CDR3 protein. The data contain 350,000 or so distinct CDR3 sequences, 20% to 25% of them singletons. Sequencing was done on a sample of PBMCs or a T cell subset sorted from them (not recorded which). The chain couples TRBV15 to TRBJ1-4; D is possibly TRBD1 (5 bases). This sequence was found in an adult woman who had mild COVID-19 (a few samples of this study predate the infection). Cell type and time point are not known. The CDR3: CATSRDPGTAAMGELFF. The DNA for the CDR3 is TGTGCCACCAGCAGAGATCCCGGGACGGCGGCTATGGGAGAACTGTTTTTT.